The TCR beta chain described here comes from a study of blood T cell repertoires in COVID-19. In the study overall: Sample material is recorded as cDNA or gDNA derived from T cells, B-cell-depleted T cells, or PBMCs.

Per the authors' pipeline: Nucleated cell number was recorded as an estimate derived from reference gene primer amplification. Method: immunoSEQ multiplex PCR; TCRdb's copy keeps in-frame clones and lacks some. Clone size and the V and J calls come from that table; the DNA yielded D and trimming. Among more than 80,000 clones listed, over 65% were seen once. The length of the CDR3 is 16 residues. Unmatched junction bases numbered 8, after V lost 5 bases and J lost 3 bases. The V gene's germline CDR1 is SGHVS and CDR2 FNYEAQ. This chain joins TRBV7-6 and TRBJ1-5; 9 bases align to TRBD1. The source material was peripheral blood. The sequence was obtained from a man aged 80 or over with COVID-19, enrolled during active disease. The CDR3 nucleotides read TGTGCCAGCAGCCCCGGGACAGGGTCCGCCAATCAGCCCCAGCATTTT. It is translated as CASSPGTGSANQPQHF. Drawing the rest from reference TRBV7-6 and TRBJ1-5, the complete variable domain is GAGVSQSPRYKVTKRGQDVALRCDPISGHVSLYWYRQALGQGPEFLTYFNYEAQQDKSGLPNDRFSAERPEGSISTLTIQRTEQRDSAMYRCASSPGTGSANQPQHFGDGTRLSIL.